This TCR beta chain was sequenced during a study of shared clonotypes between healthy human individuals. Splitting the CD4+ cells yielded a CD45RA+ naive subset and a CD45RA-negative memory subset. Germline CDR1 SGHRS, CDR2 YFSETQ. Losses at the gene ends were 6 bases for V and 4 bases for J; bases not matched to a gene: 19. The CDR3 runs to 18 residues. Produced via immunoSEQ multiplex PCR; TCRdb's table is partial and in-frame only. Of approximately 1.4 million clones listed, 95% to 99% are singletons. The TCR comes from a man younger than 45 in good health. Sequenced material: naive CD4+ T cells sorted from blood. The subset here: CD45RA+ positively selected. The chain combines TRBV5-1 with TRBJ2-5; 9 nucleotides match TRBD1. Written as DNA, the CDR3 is TGCGCCAGCACCCGTGACCTGATACAGGGGGCAACCGGAGAGACCCAGTACTTC. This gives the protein CASTRDLIQGATGETQYF. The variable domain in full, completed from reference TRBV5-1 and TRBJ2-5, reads KAGVTQTPRYLIKTRGQQVTLSCSPISGHRSVSWYQQTPGQGLQFLFEYFSETQRNKGNFPGRFSGRQFSNSRSEMNVSTLELGDSALYLCASTRDLIQGATGETQYFGPGTRLLVL.